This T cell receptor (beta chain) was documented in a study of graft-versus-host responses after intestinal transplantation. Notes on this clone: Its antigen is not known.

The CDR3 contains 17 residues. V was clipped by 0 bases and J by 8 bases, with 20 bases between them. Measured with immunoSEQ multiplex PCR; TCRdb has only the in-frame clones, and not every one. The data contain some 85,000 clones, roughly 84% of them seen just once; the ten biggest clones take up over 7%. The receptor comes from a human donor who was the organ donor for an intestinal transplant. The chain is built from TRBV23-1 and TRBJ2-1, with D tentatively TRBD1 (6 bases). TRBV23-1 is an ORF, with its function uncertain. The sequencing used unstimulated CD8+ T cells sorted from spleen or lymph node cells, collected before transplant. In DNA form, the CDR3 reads TGCGCCAGCAGTCAATCACGGGTGGGACATCGAGAAGATGAGCAGTTCTTC. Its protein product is CASSQSRVGHREDEQFF.